One and the same sample provided the 15 T cell receptor beta chains below, sequenced in a study of T-cell memory formation after mild COVID-19. TCRdb redid the calling of the 5' RACE reads with MiXCR, one entry per CDR3 protein. This sample carries roughly 110,000 distinct CDR3 sequences, under 15% of them seen once, and the ten largest clones take 35% to 40%. The source material was PBMCs or a T cell subset sorted from them (not recorded which). All receptors come from a man aged 18 to 30 who had mild COVID-19 (a few samples of this study predate the infection). Cell type and time point are not known.

The chain combines TRBV12-3 or TRBV12-4 with TRBJ2-1; the D is unclear. This CDR3 spans 10 amino acids. The V end lost 4 bases, the J end lost 10 bases, and 5 bases lay between the germline ends. The CDR3 sequence is CASSSSEQFF. CDR3 coding DNA: TGTGCCAGCAGTTCCTCGGAGCAGTTCTTC.

This clonotype was seen many times. V and J are TRBV5-1 and TRBJ2-7, with TRBD2 as a possible D gene (6 bases). The CDR3 covers 16 residues. V was trimmed by 0 bases and J by 2 bases, leaving 15 bases between them. Germline lookup yields CDR1 SGHRS and CDR2 YFSETQ. The DNA of the CDR3 is TGCGCCAGCAGCTTGGCGGGACTCGAACCTACCTACGAGCAGTACTTC. Amino acid sequence: CASSLAGLEPTYEQYF.

The chain is built from TRBV4-1 and TRBJ1-5; tentatively, D is TRBD1 (6 bases). CDR1 is MGHRA, CDR2 YSYEKL, per germline. Trimming left V 4 bases short and J 7 bases short, with 14 bases between. The CDR3 is made up of 14 amino acids. Written as DNA, the CDR3 is TGCGCCAGCAGCCTTGCAGGGGCGGCCCAGCCCCAGCATTTT. It specifies CASSLAGAAQPQHF.

The rearrangement links TRBV15 to TRBJ2-5; 7 bases align to TRBD1. The V segment lost 3 bases and the J segment 5 bases; nucleotides outside the gene matches: 9. CDR1 is LNHNV and CDR2 is YYDKDF in the germline V gene (reference sequence). The CDR3 length is 15 residues. CDR3 nucleotide sequence: TGTGCCACCAGCAGGGACAGGATCCATGGGGAGACCCAGTACTTC. Residues: CATSRDRIHGETQYF.

The chain combines TRBV5-1 with TRBJ2-3; D gene ambiguous. The CDR3 consists of 16 residues. Germline values: CDR1 SGHRS, CDR2 YFSETQ. The V and J ends lost 0 bases and 3 bases respectively, with 14 bases between them. The CDR3 DNA reads TGCGCCAGCAGCTTGGACTGGGCCCTTTCTACAGATACGCAGTATTTT. Its protein is CASSLDWALSTDTQYF. The whole variable domain, remainder taken from reference TRBV5-1 and TRBJ2-3, is KAGVTQTPRYLIKTRGQQVTLSCSPISGHRSVSWYQQTPGQGLQFLFEYFSETQRNKGNFPGRFSGRQFSNSRSEMNVSTLELGDSALYLCASSLDWALSTDTQYFGPGTRLTVL.

The chain links TRBV4-2 to TRBJ2-5; 8 bases match TRBD1. CDR3 length: 14 amino acids. V shed 4 bases, J shed 3 bases, and the junction held 4 bases outside the gene matches. CDR1 LGHNA and CDR2 YNFKEQ come from the germline V gene. The CDR3 spells CASSRAGQEETQYF. For the CDR3, the DNA is TGTGCCAGCAGCCGGGCGGGACAGGAAGAGACCCAGTACTTC.

This clonotype was detected only a few times. V and J are TRBV27 and TRBJ2-4, with 12 bases that match TRBD1. Per the germline V gene, CDR1 is MNHEY and CDR2 is SMNVEV (reference sequence). This CDR3 comprises 16 residues. V lost 0 bases and J lost 4; bases outside the gene matches: 1. CDR3: CASSLSGQGAKNIQYF. As DNA, the CDR3 is TGTGCCAGCAGTTTATCGGGACAGGGGGCGAAAAACATTCAGTACTTC.

V is TRBV7-2 and J is TRBJ2-7; 7 positions agree with TRBD1. CDR1 SGHTA and CDR2 FQGNSA come from the germline V gene. The CDR3 spans 16 residues. The trim removed 5 bases at V and 4 bases at J, leaving 14 bases unmatched. This chain's CDR3 is CASSPGTAAAIYEQYF. As DNA, the CDR3 is TGTGCCAGCAGCCCAGGGACAGCTGCTGCAATTTACGAGCAGTACTTC.

This chain links TRBV6-2 or TRBV6-3 with TRBJ2-7; TRBD1 matches 9 bases. Per the germline V gene, CDR1 is MNHEY and CDR2 is SVGEGT. V was pared by 6 bases and J by 0 bases, with 6 bases of the junction left unmatched. The length of the CDR3 is 15 residues. CDR3 bases: TGTGCCAGCAGCCCGACAGGGGGACCCTCCTACGAGCAGTACTTC. It encodes CASSPTGGPSYEQYF.

A remark on this clonotype: This may come from a read error, since a much larger clone is one base off. This sequence joins TRBV6-5 and TRBJ1-3; no firm D call. The length of the CDR3 is 13 residues. The germline gives CDR1 MNHEY, CDR2 SVGAGI. Trimming pared 3 bases from V and 6 bases from J, leaving 9 bases between. The CDR3 sequence is CASSYRPVNTIYF. CDR3 coding DNA: TGTGCCAGCAGTTATAGACCCGTAAACACCATATATTTT.

This clonotype came up a few times. The chain uses TRBV5-6 and TRBJ1-6; weak D call: TRBD1 (5 bases). The germline V and J ends were trimmed by 4 bases and 0 bases, with 11 bases remaining between them. CDR3 length: 16 residues. Germline V lookup: CDR1 SGHDT, CDR2 YYEEEE. The CDR3 sequence is CASSPRDPSYNSPLHF. The CDR3 nucleotides are TGTGCCAGCAGCCCCAGGGATCCCTCCTATAATTCACCCCTCCACTTT. The full variable domain, its missing parts supplied by reference TRBV5-6 and TRBJ1-6, is DAGVTQSPTHLIKTRGQQVTLRCSPKSGHDTVSWYQQALGQGPQFIFQYYEEEERQRGNFPDRFSGHQFPNYSSELNVNALLLGDSALYLCASSPRDPSYNSPLHFGNGTRLTVT.

The table lists this clonotype with a few counts. The genes are TRBV2 and TRBJ2-5; D remains ambiguous. Germline V gene lookup returns CDR1 SNHLY and CDR2 FYNNEI. V was cut by 8 bases and J by 4 bases, with 20 bases left in between. The CDR3 length is 15 residues. The CDR3 sequence is CASGLHLMTRETQYF. DNA for the CDR3: TGTGCCAGCGGCCTCCATCTCATGACACGAGAGACCCAGTACTTC.

This clonotype appeared a few times. The chain has TRBV15 and TRBJ2-5; the match to TRBD1 covers 7 bases. The germline V gene has CDR1 LNHNV and CDR2 YYDKDF (reference sequence). The junction had 3 bases not matched to a gene; V was cut back by 0 bases and J by 5 bases. CDR3 length: 14 amino acids. CDR3 coding DNA: TGTGCCACCAGCAGAGAGACAGGGTGGGAGACCCAGTACTTC. It encodes CATSRETGWETQYF.

The CDR3 DNA follows: TGTGCCAGCAGTTACCGAACTAGCGGGGAGAACAATGAGCAGTTCTTC. Its protein is CASSYRTSGENNEQFF. The gene calls are TRBV6-6 and TRBJ2-1; TRBD2 agrees at 10 bases. In germline, CDR1 is MNHNY, CDR2 SVGAGI (reference sequence). After removal of 2 bases from V and 5 bases from J, the junction contained 6 bases not matched to a gene. There are 16 residues in the CDR3.

This clonotype was detected a few times. The CDR3 sequence is CASSYSQYTGELFF. CDR3 nucleotide sequence: TGTGCCAGCAGTTACTCCCAGTACACCGGGGAGCTGTTTTTT. The chain employs TRBV6-2 or TRBV6-3 and TRBJ2-2; no firm D call. CDR3 length equals 14 residues. CDR1 MNHEY and CDR2 SVGEGT come from the germline V gene. The V end was cut by 0 bases, the J end by 3 bases, with 5 bases between.